This T cell receptor (beta chain) appears in the sequencing data of a study of TIL therapy for anti-PD-1-resistant metastatic lung cancer. This CDR3 contains 14 residues. This clone was found once. The immunoSEQ assay was v3. Profiled with immunoSEQ multiplex PCR; TCRdb holds only in-frame clones, not every one. The sample carries 50,000 to 70,000 clones, about 69% recorded once. Time point meaning: pre-treatment sample, taken before nivolumab and TIL therapy. The sequence was obtained from a person aged 25 to 85 with non-small cell lung cancer. Sample: blood, taken at baseline. J is TRBJ2-1 and V is TRBV1; no DNA check was done on the table's D call, TRBD2. TRBV1 is tagged as a pseudogene. The CDR3 nucleotides are TGCACCATCAAAGGGACTAGCGGGAACAATGAGCAGTTCTTC. It specifies CTIKGTSGNNEQFF.